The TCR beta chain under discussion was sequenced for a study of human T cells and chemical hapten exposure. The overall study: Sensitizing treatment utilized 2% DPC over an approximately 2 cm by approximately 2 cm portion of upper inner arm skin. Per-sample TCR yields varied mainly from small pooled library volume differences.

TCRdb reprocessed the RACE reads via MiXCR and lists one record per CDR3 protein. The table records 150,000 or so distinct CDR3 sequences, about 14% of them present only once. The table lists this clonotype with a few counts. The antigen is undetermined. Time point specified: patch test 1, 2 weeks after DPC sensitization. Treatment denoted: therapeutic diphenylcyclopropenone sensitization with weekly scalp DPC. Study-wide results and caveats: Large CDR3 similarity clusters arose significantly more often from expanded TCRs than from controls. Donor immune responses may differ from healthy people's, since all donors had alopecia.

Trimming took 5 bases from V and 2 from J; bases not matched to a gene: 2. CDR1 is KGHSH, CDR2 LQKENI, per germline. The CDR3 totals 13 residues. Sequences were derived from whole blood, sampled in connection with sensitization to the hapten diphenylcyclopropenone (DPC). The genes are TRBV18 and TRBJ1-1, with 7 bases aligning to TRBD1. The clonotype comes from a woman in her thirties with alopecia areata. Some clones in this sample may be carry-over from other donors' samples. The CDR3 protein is CASSAGGNTEAFF. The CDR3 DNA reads TGTGCCAGCTCAGCAGGGGGAAACACTGAAGCTTTCTTT. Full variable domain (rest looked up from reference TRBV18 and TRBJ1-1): NAGVMQNPRHLVRRRGQEARLRCSPMKGHSHVYWYRQLPEEGLKFMVYLQKENIIDESGMPKERFSAEFPKEGPSILRIQQVVRGDSAAYFCASSAGGNTEAFFGQGTRLTVV.